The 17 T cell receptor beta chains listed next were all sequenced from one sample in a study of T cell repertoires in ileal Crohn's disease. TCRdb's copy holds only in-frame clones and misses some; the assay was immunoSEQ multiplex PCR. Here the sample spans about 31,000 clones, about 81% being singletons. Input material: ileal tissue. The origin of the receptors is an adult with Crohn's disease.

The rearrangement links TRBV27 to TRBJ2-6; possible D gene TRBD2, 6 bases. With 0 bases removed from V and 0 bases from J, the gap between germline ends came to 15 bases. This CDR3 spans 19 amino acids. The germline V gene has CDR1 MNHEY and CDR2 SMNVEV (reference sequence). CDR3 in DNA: TGTGCCAGCAGTTTATCGAGTGGGGGGACCAGCTCTGGGGCCAACGTCCTGACTTTC. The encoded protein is CASSLSSGGTSSGANVLTF. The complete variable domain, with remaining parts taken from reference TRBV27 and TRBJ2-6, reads EAQVTQNPRYLITVTGKKLTVTCSQNMNHEYMSWYRQDPGLGLRQIYYSMNVEVTDKGDVPEGYKVSRKEKRNFPLILESPSPNQTSLYFCASSLSSGGTSSGANVLTFGAGSRLTVL.

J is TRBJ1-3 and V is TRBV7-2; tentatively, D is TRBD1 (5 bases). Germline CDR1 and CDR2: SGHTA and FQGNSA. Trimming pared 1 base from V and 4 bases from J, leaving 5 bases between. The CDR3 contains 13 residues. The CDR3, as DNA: TGTGCCAGCAGCTTAGACAGGGGAAACACCATATATTTT. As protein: CASSLDRGNTIYF.

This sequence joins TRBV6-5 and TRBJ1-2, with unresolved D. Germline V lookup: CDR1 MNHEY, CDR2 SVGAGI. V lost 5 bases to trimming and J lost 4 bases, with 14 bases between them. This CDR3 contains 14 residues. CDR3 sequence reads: CASSPLRGVYGYTF. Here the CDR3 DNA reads TGTGCCAGCAGTCCCCTCCGGGGAGTCTATGGCTACACCTTC.

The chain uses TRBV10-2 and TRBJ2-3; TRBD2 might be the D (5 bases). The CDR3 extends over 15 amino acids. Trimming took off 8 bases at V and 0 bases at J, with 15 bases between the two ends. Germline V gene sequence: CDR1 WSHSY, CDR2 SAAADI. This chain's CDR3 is CASSLRAESTDTQYF. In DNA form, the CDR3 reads TGCGCCAGCTCCCTGCGAGCGGAGAGCACAGATACGCAGTATTTT.

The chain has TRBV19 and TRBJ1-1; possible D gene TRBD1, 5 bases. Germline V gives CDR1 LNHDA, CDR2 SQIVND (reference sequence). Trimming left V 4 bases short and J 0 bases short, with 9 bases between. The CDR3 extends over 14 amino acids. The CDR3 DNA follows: TGTGCCAGTAGTAGACAGTTGTTGAACACTGAAGCTTTCTTT. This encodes CASSRQLLNTEAFF.

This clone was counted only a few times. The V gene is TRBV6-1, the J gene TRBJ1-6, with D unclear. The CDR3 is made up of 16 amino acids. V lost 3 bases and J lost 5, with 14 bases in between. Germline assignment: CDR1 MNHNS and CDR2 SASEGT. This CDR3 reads CASSEEGIPDNSPLHF. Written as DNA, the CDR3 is TGTGCCAGCAGTGAGGAGGGAATCCCGGATAATTCACCCCTCCACTTT.

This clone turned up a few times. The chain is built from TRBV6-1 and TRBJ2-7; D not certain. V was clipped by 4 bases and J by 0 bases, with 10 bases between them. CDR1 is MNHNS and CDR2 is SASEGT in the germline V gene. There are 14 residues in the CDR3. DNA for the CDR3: TGTGCCAGCAGTGTTGAGGAAAGCTCCTACGAGCAGTACTTC. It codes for CASSVEESSYEQYF.

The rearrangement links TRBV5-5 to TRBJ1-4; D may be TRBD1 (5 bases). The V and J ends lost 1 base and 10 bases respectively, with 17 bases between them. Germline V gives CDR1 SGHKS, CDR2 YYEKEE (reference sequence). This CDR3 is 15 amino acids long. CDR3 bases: TGTGCCAGCAGCTTGTTAGGCGGCAGGGAAGGAAAACTGTTTTTT. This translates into CASSLLGGREGKLFF.

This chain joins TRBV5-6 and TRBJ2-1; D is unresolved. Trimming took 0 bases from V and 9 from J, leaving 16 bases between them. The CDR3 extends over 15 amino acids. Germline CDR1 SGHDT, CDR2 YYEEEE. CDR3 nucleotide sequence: TGTGCCAGCAGCTTGGCCTTCGTTCCGAGCCTTGAGCAGTTCTTC. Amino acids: CASSLAFVPSLEQFF.

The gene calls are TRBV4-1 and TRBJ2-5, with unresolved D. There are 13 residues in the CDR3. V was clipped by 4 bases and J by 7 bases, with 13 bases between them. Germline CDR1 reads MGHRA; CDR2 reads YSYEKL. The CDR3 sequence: CASSLTLLGTQYF. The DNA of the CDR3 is TGCGCCAGCAGCCTTACTCTACTCGGGACCCAGTACTTC.

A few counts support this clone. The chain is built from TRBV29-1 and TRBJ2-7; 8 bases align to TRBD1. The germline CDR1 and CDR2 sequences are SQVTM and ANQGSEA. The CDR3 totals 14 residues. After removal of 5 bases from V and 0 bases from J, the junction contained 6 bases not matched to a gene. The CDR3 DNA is TGCAGCGTTCTCCCGGACAGGGCCTCCTACGAGCAGTACTTC. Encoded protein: CSVLPDRASYEQYF.

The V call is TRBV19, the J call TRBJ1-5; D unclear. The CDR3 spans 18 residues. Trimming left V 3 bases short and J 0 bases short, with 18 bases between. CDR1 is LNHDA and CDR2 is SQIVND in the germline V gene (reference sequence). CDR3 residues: CASSIELRGFDSNQPQHF. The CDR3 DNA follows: TGTGCCAGTAGTATCGAATTGAGAGGTTTTGATAGCAATCAGCCCCAGCATTTT.

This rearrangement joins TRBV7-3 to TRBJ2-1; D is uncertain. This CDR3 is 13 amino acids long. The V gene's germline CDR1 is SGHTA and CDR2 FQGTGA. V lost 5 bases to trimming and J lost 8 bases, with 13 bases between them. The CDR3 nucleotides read TGTGCCAGCAGCACCTCCTATCGCGATGAGCAGTTCTTC. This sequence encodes CASSTSYRDEQFF.

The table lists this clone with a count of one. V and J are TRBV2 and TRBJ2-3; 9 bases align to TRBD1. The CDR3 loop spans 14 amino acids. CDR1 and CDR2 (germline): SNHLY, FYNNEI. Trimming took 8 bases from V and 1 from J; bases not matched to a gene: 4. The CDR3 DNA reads TGTGCCAGCCACAGGGGGCATGGCACAGATACGCAGTATTTT. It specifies CASHRGHGTDTQYF.

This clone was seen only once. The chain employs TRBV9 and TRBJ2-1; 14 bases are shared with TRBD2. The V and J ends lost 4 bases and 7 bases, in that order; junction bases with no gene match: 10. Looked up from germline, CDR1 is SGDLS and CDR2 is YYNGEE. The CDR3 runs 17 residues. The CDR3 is CASSPGLAGGRLNEQFF. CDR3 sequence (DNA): TGTGCCAGCAGCCCAGGACTAGCGGGGGGTCGATTAAATGAGCAGTTCTTC.

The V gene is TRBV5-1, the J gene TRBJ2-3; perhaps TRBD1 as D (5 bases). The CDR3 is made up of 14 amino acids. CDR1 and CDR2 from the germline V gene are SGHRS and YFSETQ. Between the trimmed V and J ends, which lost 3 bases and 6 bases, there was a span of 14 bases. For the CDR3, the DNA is TGCGCCAGCAGCTCGACACAGGCCGGGGATACGCAGTATTTT. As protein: CASSSTQAGDTQYF.

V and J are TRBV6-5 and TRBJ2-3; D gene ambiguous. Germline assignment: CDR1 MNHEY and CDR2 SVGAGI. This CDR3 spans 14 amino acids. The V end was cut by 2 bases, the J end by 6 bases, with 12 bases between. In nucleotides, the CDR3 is TGTGCCAGCAGTTACGGGCACCCCCGCGATACGCAGTATTTT. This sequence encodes CASSYGHPRDTQYF.